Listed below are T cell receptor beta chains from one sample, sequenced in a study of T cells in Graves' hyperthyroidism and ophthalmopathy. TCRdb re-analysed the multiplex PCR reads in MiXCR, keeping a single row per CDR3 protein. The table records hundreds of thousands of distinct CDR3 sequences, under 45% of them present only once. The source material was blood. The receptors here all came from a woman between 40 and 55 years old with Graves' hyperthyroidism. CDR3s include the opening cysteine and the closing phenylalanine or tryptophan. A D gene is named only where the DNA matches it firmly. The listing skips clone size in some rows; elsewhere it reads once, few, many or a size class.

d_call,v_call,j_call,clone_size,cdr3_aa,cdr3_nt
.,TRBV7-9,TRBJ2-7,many,CASSGVTYEQYF,TGTGCCAGCAGCGGGGTAACTTACGAGCAGTACTTC
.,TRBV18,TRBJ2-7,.,CASSPRGGIYEQYF,TGTGCCAGCTCACCAAGGGGGGGGATCTACGAGCAGTACTTC
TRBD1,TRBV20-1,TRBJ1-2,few,CSAGDRPTYGYTF,TGCAGTGCGGGGGACAGGCCTACCTATGGCTACACCTTC
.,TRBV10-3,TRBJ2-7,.,CAISPGAGSYEQYF,TGTGCCATCAGCCCCGGGGCGGGCTCCTACGAGCAGTACTTC
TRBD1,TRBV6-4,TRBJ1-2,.,CASSSSGQGRYYGYTF,TGTGCCAGCAGTTCTTCTGGACAGGGCCGATACTATGGCTACACCTTC
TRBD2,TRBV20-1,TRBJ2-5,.,CSAMGLAGTFQETQYF,TGCAGTGCTATGGGGCTAGCGGGGACCTTCCAAGAGACCCAGTACTTC
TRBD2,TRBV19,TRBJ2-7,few,CASTSGGGSYEQYF,TGTGCCAGTACCAGCGGGGGGGGCTCCTACGAGCAGTACTTC
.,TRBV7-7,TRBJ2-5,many,CASSLLGGPQETQYF,TGTGCTAGCAGCTTATTGGGCGGGCCCCAAGAGACCCAGTACTTC
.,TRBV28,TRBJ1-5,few,CASSPMKGQPQHF,TGTGCCAGCAGCCCCATGAAAGGTCAGCCCCAGCATTTT
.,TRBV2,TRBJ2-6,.,CASKRETGPLGGANVLTF,TGTGCCAGCAAACGAGAGACAGGTCCTTTGGGTGGGGCCAACGTCCTGACTTTC
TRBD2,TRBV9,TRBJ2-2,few,CASSTQTSGGTGELFF,TGTGCCAGCAGCACCCAGACTAGCGGGGGGACCGGGGAGCTGTTTTTT
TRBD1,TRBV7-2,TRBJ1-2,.,CASSHGRTGPGYTF,TGTGCCAGCAGCCACGGAAGGACAGGGCCTGGCTACACCTTC
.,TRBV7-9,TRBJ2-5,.,CASSSPRGRDQSETQYF,TGTGCCAGCAGCTCCCCCAGAGGGCGGGATCAGTCAGAGACCCAGTACTTC
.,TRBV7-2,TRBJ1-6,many,CASSLETNSPLHF,TGTGCCAGCAGCTTAGAAACGAATTCACCCCTCCACTTT
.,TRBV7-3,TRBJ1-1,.,CASSVIGRANTEAFF,TGTGCCAGCAGCGTTATTGGGCGGGCGAACACTGAAGCTTTCTTT
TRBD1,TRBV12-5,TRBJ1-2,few,CASGLVRTGGLTVYGYTF,TGTGCTAGTGGTTTGGTCCGGACAGGGGGCCTCACCGTTTATGGCTACACCTTC
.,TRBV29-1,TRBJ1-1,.,CSASLWDTEAFF,TGCAGCGCCTCTTTGTGGGACACTGAAGCTTTCTTT
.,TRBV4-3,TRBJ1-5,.,CASSQEYQLDISDQPQHF,TGCGCCAGCAGCCAAGAATATCAATTAGATATTAGCGATCAGCCCCAGCATTTT
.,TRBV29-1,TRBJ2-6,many,CSVALGNPSGANVLTF,TGCAGCGTTGCGTTGGGGAACCCCTCTGGGGCCAACGTCCTGACTTTC
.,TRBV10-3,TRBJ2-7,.,CAIREQADPSYEQYF,TGTGCCATCAGGGAGCAGGCGGATCCCTCCTACGAGCAGTACTTC
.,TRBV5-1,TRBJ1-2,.,CASSPGQMNYGYTF,TGTGCCAGCAGCCCGGGACAAATGAACTATGGCTACACCTTC
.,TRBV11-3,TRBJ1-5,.,CASSLARGHLNQPQHF,TGTGCCAGCAGCTTGGCCCGGGGACACCTCAATCAGCCCCAGCATTTT
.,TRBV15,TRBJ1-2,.,CATSRDRVWTNYGYTF,TGTGCCACCAGCAGAGACAGGGTCTGGACTAACTATGGCTACACCTTC
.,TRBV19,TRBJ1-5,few,CASSIGDSLNQPQHF,TGTGCCAGTAGTATAGGCGACAGCCTTAATCAGCCCCAGCATTTT
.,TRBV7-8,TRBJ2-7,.,CASSLAGHFIREQYF,TGTGCCAGCAGCTTAGCTGGACATTTTATCCGGGAGCAGTACTTC
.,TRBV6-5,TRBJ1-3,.,CASSYSALGSGNTIYF,TGTGCCAGCAGTTACTCTGCGCTTGGCTCTGGAAACACCATATATTTT
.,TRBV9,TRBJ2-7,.,CASSVATGDYYEQYF,TGTGCCAGCAGCGTAGCGACAGGAGACTACTACGAGCAGTACTTC